This T cell receptor (beta chain) was sequenced for a study of yellow fever vaccine responses in identical twins. Notes on the study in general: Twins reportedly appeared to share part of their vaccine T cell response while keeping part individual.

The CDR3 contains 15 residues. Per the germline V gene, CDR1 is LGHDT and CDR2 is YNNKEL (reference sequence). Trimming removed 4 bases from V and 5 bases from J, with 17 bases in between. One entry per CDR3 protein, called by TCRdb with MiXCR from the RT-PCR reads. The sample shows more than 15,000 distinct CDR3 sequences, approximately 68% of them seen only once. Note on this clonotype: The antigen is undetermined.

This clonotype was sampled from a woman aged 18 to 35 who received the yellow fever vaccine. V is TRBV3-1 and J is TRBJ2-5, with D unclear. This sample comprised T cells from blood (PBMCs), unsorted or a sorted subset (not recorded which), obtained before or after yellow fever vaccination (not recorded which). CDR3 sequence (DNA): TGTGCCAGCAGCCCCCGCGGACCTTCGGTGGAGACCCAGTACTTC. It specifies CASSPRGPSVETQYF.